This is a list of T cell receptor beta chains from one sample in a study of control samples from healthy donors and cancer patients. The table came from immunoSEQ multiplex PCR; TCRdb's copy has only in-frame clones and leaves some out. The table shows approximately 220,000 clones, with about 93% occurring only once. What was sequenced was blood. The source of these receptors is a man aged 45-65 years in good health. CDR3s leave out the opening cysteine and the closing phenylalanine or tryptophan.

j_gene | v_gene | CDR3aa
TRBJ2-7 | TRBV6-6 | ASSYMSSYEQY
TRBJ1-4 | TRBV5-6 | ASSGPRGEKLF
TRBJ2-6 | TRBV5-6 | ASSLSSGANVLT
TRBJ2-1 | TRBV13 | ASSGRGGTYNEQF
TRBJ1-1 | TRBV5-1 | ASSQWTVLNTEAF
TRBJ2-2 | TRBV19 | ASSISRTTGELF
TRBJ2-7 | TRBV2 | ASNRDRVYEQY
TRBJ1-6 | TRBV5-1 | ASNTGIRSSPLH
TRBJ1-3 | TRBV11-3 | ASSFGRAGNTIY
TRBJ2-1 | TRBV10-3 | AISPTEGGNEQF
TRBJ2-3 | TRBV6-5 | ASSWGVSTDTQY
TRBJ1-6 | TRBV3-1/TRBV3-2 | ASSPTRQGGKLH
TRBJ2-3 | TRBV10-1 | ASSRFGDTQY
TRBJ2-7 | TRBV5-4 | ASSLGGASSYEQY
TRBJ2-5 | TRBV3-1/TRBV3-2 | ASSPSLGNQRYQETQY
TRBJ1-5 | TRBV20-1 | SASRDQPQH
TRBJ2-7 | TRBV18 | ASSPITGVDEQY
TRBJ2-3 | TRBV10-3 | AISEVEDRGTDTQY
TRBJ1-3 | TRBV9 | ASSASPGGNTIY
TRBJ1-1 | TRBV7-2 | ASSSRPLGQGNPDTEAF
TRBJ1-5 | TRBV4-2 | ASSQDHGQDRPQH
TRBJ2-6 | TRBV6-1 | ASSASMGSGANVLT
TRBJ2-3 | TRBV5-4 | ASSQPEGRGRTDTQY
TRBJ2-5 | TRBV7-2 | ASIEGAGAAETQY
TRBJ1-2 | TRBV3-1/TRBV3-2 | ASSHLDPGRYGYT
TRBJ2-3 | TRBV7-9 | ASSPRASTDTQY
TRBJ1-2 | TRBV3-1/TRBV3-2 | ASSHRTEYGYT
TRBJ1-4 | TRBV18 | ASSLAAGGREKLF
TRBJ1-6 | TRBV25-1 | ASRDDRGLSPLH
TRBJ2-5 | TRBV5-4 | ASSLRGEETQY
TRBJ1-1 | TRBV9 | ASSVAVGGVNTEAF
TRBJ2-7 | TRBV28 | ASSLAGYEQY
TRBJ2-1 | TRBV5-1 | ASSFLRGDEQF
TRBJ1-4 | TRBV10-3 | AIRESGEGKLF
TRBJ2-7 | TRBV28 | ASSLASGTSS
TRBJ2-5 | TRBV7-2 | ASSPSPQETQY
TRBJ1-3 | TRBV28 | ASSLFMDNSGNTIY
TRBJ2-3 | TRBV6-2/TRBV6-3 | ASSYHQGSTDTQY
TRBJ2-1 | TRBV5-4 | ASSLNAGSYNEQF
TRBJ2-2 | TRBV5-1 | ASSSGQAITGELF
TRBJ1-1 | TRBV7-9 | ASSPWTVDTEAF
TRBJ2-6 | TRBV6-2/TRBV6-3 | ASSYSETGEVGANVLT
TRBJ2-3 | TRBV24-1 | ATSASPGQVTQY
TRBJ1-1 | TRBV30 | AWSVIKGSSEAF
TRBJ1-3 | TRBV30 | AEVRVTGSGNTIY
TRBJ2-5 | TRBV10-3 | AIRGLAGGETQY
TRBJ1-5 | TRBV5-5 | ASSLVGQPQH
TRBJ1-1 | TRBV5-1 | ASSPGRENTEVF
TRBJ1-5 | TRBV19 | ASSIDQVGLYSNQPQH